This passage covers 7 T cell receptor beta chains from one sample sequenced in a study of blood T cell repertoires in COVID-19. Only in-frame clones appear in the TCRdb table, and some are missing; sequencing was by immunoSEQ multiplex PCR. The data show some 250,000 clones, roughly 90% seen once. Sequencing was done on a sample of PBMCs or T cells enriched from blood (not recorded which). Source of these receptors: a woman in her thirties with acute COVID-19.

V and J are TRBV3-1 (or the pseudogene TRBV3-2) and TRBJ1-6; the D gene is possibly TRBD1 (6 bases). CDR3 length: 21 amino acids. From germline, CDR1 is LGHDT and CDR2 YNNKEL (reference sequence). The V gene lost 1 base and the J gene lost 0 bases, with 22 bases spanning the gap. CDR3: CASSQVSARGIRSSYNSPLHF. As DNA, the CDR3 is TGTGCCAGCAGCCAAGTCTCGGCAAGGGGGATTAGAAGCTCCTATAATTCACCCCTCCACTTT.

The chain is built from TRBV28 and TRBJ1-1; tentatively, D is TRBD1 (5 bases). The germline V and J ends were trimmed by 5 bases and 2 bases, with 15 bases remaining between them. Germline V gives CDR1 MDHEN, CDR2 SYDVKM. This CDR3 is built from 15 residues. The CDR3 reads CASSPVITGNTEAFF. CDR3 DNA: TGTGCCAGCAGTCCAGTCATCACAGGTAACACTGAAGCTTTCTTT.

The chain links TRBV4-1 to TRBJ2-3; TRBD1 matches 10 bases. V gave up 4 bases and J gave up 8 bases; unmatched junction bases: 15. The CDR3 has 17 amino acids. Per the germline V gene, CDR1 is MGHRA and CDR2 is YSYEKL. CDR3 sequence reads: CASSPTTGTGVLGTQYF. CDR3 in DNA: TGCGCCAGCAGCCCAACAACCGGGACAGGGGTTCTTGGTACGCAGTATTTT.

The rearrangement links TRBV30 to TRBJ2-1, with 10 nucleotides matching TRBD2. The germline V gene encodes CDR1 GTSNPN and CDR2 SVGIG (reference sequence). Germline trimming cut 0 bases from V and 9 bases from J; bases unmatched to any gene: 11. The length of the CDR3 is 16 residues. CDR3 sequence (DNA): TGTGCCTGGAGTGTGCCCCTAGCGGGGGCCTCCAGTGAGCAGTTCTTC. Protein: CAWSVPLAGASSEQFF.

The V call is TRBV3-1 (or the pseudogene TRBV3-2), the J call TRBJ2-3; D possibly corresponds to TRBD2 (5 bases). Trimming removed 1 base at V and 9 bases at J, with 17 bases between. CDR3 length: 15 amino acids. Germline V lookup: CDR1 LGHDT, CDR2 YNNKEL (reference sequence). The CDR3 here is CASSQAPDLGRTQYF. In nucleotides, the CDR3 is TGTGCCAGCAGCCAAGCCCCCGACCTTGGGAGAACGCAGTATTTT.

This chain joins TRBV24-1 and TRBJ2-3; a weak D match, TRBD1 (6 bases). The CDR3 has 15 amino acids. Germline lookup yields CDR1 KGHDR and CDR2 SFDVKD. V was clipped by 1 base and J by 0 bases, with 7 bases between them. The CDR3 sequence: CATSDLQGSTDTQYF. As DNA, the CDR3 is TGTGCCACCAGTGATTTACAGGGAAGCACAGATACGCAGTATTTT.

The CDR3 reads CASSRTSGGCSHIQYF. The CDR3 nucleotides are TGTGCCAGCAGCAGGACTAGCGGGGGGTGTAGCCACATTCAGTACTTC. V gene TRBV5-6 combines with J gene TRBJ2-4, with 14 bases aligning to TRBD2. The V gene's germline CDR1 is SGHDT and CDR2 YYEEEE. Trimming cost V 4 bases and J 8 bases; bases outside gene matches: 8. The CDR3 runs 16 residues. The variable domain in full, completed from reference TRBV5-6 and TRBJ2-4, reads DAGVTQSPTHLIKTRGQQVTLRCSPKSGHDTVSWYQQALGQGPQFIFQYYEEEERQRGNFPDRFSGHQFPNYSSELNVNALLLGDSALYLCASSRTSGGCSHIQYFGAGTRLSVL.